One TCR beta chain is described in this entry. The data derive from a study of early T cells in non-severe SARS-CoV-2 infection. MiXCR was run by TCRdb on the 5' RACE reads, yielding one entry per CDR3 protein. The table shows about 32,000 distinct CDR3 sequences, with about 5% occurring only once. This CDR3 spans 13 amino acids. Per the germline V gene, CDR1 is MNHEY and CDR2 is SMNVEV (reference sequence). Trimming stripped 5 bases from V and 4 bases from J, with 12 bases between. The clonotype originates from an adult who was a healthcare worker with PCR-confirmed SARS-CoV-2 infection or an uninfected control (not recorded which). The chain carries TRBV27 and TRBJ2-7, with D tentatively TRBD2 (5 bases). Sample: whole blood. The CDR3 sequence: CASSRTREYEQYF. In DNA, the CDR3 is TGTGCCAGCAGTCGGACTCGAGAGTACGAGCAGTACTTC.